Following are 10 T cell receptor beta chains from one sample sequenced in a study of Ad26.COV2.S vaccination and SARS-CoV-2 variants. Only in-frame clones appear in the TCRdb table, and some are missing; sequencing was by immunoSEQ multiplex PCR. Of fewer than 900,000 clones in the sample, about 90% were seen once. Regarding treatment: roughly 18 received Ad26.COV2.S at low or high dose, single or two shots; several received placebo; per-sample allocation not given. Collection of samples fell on day 63 after the first vaccine or placebo injection. The source material was peripheral blood, sampled in a trial of Ad26.COV2.S vaccine versus placebo. Source of these receptors: a person aged 18-65 years who received the Ad26.COV2.S COVID-19 vaccine or a placebo.

This sequence joins TRBV10-1 and TRBJ1-4; D is uncertain. CDR3 size: 13 residues. CDR1 is WNHNN and CDR2 is SYGVQD in the germline V gene (reference sequence). V lost 5 bases and J 1 base, leaving 5 bases between the germline ends. CDR3 nucleotide sequence: TGCGCCAGCAGTAAGGGAACTAATGAAAAACTGTTTTTT. Its protein product is CASSKGTNEKLFF.

The V and J genes are TRBV4-2 and TRBJ2-3; either TRBD1 or TRBD2 may fit D (5 bases each). CDR1 is LGHNA, CDR2 YNFKEQ, per germline. This CDR3 contains 18 residues. Trimming pared 1 base from V and 0 bases from J, leaving 17 bases between. The CDR3 bases are TGTGCCAGCAGCCAAGTCGTTGGGGTACGGGGCAGCACAGATACGCAGTATTTT. Translation gives CASSQVVGVRGSTDTQYF.

This chain connects TRBV30 to TRBJ2-3; TRBD1 matches at 7 bases. Germline CDR1 and CDR2: GTSNPN and SVGIG (reference sequence). The V and J ends lost 2 bases and 7 bases, in that order; junction bases with no gene match: 6. The CDR3 spans 13 residues. CDR3 DNA sequence: TGTGCCTGGAGTAGCCAGGGGGTATATACGCAGTATTTT. Amino acid sequence: CAWSSQGVYTQYF.

The V and J genes are TRBV7-9 and TRBJ2-1, with 10 bases that match TRBD2. The CDR3 covers 15 residues. The J segment lost 5 bases and the V segment lost 4 bases, leaving 5 bases of the junction unmatched. The germline V gene has CDR1 SEHNR and CDR2 FQNEAQ (reference sequence). The DNA of the CDR3 is TGTGCCAGCAGCTCAGCGGGAGGGGTCGACAATGAGCAGTTCTTC. Amino acids: CASSSAGGVDNEQFF.

The rearrangement uses TRBV13 and TRBJ2-5; TRBD2 matches 7 bases. Looked up from germline, CDR1 is PRHDT and CDR2 is FYEKMQ (reference sequence). CDR3 size: 16 residues. V was clipped by 3 bases and J by 5 bases; unmatched bases: 12. CDR3 coding DNA: TGTGCCAGCAGCTTTTGGGCGGGAGTTTCCGGCGAGACCCAGTACTTC. Residues: CASSFWAGVSGETQYF.

This chain uses TRBV6-2 or TRBV6-3 with TRBJ1-4, with a weak D call TRBD1 (5 bases). Germline values: CDR1 MNHEY, CDR2 SVGEGT. The CDR3 is 17 residues long. Trimming removed 2 bases from V and 3 bases from J, with 16 bases in between. In DNA form, the CDR3 reads TGTGCCAGCAGTTACGCCCCGCGACAGAACCCTAATGAAAAACTGTTTTTT. Translating it yields CASSYAPRQNPNEKLFF.

V usage is TRBV4-1 and J usage is TRBJ1-6, with D unresolved. This CDR3 is built from 17 residues. Germline CDR1 MGHRA, CDR2 YSYEKL. Trimming took 1 base from V and 7 from J, leaving 17 bases between them. In nucleotides, the CDR3 is TGCGCCAGCAGCCAAGGGCCTCGTGGAAAAGCGAATTCACCCCTCCACTTT. This translates into CASSQGPRGKANSPLHF.

V gene TRBV7-2 combines with J gene TRBJ2-1; possible D gene TRBD2, 6 bases. The V gene lost 7 bases and the J gene lost 14 bases, with 21 bases spanning the gap. Germline loops: CDR1 SGHTA, CDR2 FQGNSA. This CDR3 region has 13 residues. In DNA form, the CDR3 reads TGTGCCAGCAACCTTGTGGCCGAGGGGAGGAAGTTCTTC. It translates to CASNLVAEGRKFF.

This chain joins TRBV27 and TRBJ1-5; 8 nucleotides agree with TRBD1. CDR3 size: 14 residues. J gave up 6 bases and V 6 bases, and 7 bases lay outside the gene matches. Per the germline V gene, CDR1 is MNHEY and CDR2 is SMNVEV (reference sequence). As DNA, the CDR3 is TGTGCCAGCAGGGAGACAGGGGCATTTCAGCCCCAGCATTTT. Protein: CASRETGAFQPQHF.

V is TRBV21-1 and J is TRBJ2-7; the table names TRBD2, a call not compared with the DNA. TRBV21-1 is classified as a pseudogene. CDR3 length: 15 amino acids. The CDR3 nucleotides read TGTGCCAGCAGCAAATCGGCCGGGACTGAGTACGAGCAGTACTTC. It yields the protein CASSKSAGTEYEQYF.